A selection of T cell receptor beta chains follows, all from one sample in a study of T cell changes during pregnancy in multiple sclerosis. Here immunoSEQ multiplex PCR was the method, and the copy in TCRdb shows in-frame clones only, minus some. This sample carries some 54,000 clones, 85% to 95% of them seen once, and the ten largest clones take around 1.7%. Sequenced material: peripheral blood, taken after pregnancy. Receptors originate from a female donor with multiple sclerosis, enrolled in a pregnancy study. The CDR3 runs from the conserved cysteine through the conserved F or W. The D gene is left open where the match is weak. Some rows mark clone size as missing; the rest say once, few, many or name a class of expanded clone.

v_call,j_call,clone_size,d_call,cdr3_aa,cdr3_nt
TRBV28,TRBJ2-7,.,.,CASSIPLGVYEQYF,TGTGCCAGCAGTATCCCCCTGGGCGTCTACGAGCAGTACTTC
TRBV19,TRBJ1-2,.,.,CAGSDRAFRGYTF,TGTGCCGGCTCCGACAGAGCGTTTCGTGGCTACACCTTC
TRBV4-2,TRBJ2-1,.,TRBD1,CASSQTGGHEQFF,TGTGCCAGCAGCCAGACAGGGGGCCATGAGCAGTTCTTC
TRBV7-9,TRBJ1-2,.,TRBD1,CASSLRGDRSHYGYTF,TGTGCCAGCAGCCTACGGGGGGACAGGTCCCACTATGGCTACACCTTC
TRBV27,TRBJ2-1,.,TRBD1,CASSPRDRGRGNEQFF,TGTGCCAGCAGTCCCAGGGACAGGGGTAGGGGCAATGAGCAGTTCTTC
TRBV18,TRBJ2-5,.,TRBD2,CASSPPSLAGRQETQYF,TGTGCCAGCTCACCACCGAGCCTAGCGGGACGCCAAGAGACCCAGTACTTC
TRBV19,TRBJ1-1,.,.,CASGGPREAHDTEAFF,TGTGCCAGTGGCGGTCCGAGAGAGGCCCACGACACTGAAGCTTTCTTT
TRBV5-4,TRBJ2-1,.,TRBD2,CASSLASGRADEQFF,TGTGCCAGCAGCCTAGCTAGCGGGAGGGCCGATGAGCAGTTCTTC
TRBV2,TRBJ2-1,.,.,CASSPDLYNEQFF,TGTGCCAGCAGTCCAGACTTGTACAATGAGCAGTTCTTC
TRBV6-1,TRBJ2-7,.,.,CASRPRWGDGEQYF,TGTGCCAGCAGACCGAGATGGGGGGATGGCGAGCAGTACTTC
TRBV7-6,TRBJ2-1,once,TRBD2,CASSLGGGAGGYNEQFF,TGTGCCAGCAGCTTAGGTGGTGGCGCGGGAGGTTACAATGAGCAGTTCTTC
TRBV2,TRBJ2-3,.,TRBD2,CAGGLAADTQYF,TGTGCCGGGGGACTAGCGGCAGATACGCAGTATTTT
TRBV18,TRBJ2-7,once,.,CASSPRDTLVYEQYF,TGTGCCAGCTCACCCCGGGACACCCTAGTCTACGAGCAGTACTTC
TRBV5-4,TRBJ2-1,once,TRBD2,CASSFGGAGGPSGNEQFF,TGTGCCAGCAGCTTTGGCGGTGCGGGAGGGCCCTCGGGCAATGAGCAGTTCTTC
TRBV27,TRBJ2-7,.,.,CASSLTGSYEQYF,TGTGCCAGCAGCCTTACCGGGTCCTACGAGCAGTACTTC
TRBV6-6,TRBJ2-1,.,.,CASSSQRDNEQFF,TGTGCCAGCAGTTCGCAGCGGGACAATGAGCAGTTCTTC
TRBV19,TRBJ1-1,once,.,CASSISRMNTEAFF,TGTGCCAGTAGTATTTCCAGGATGAACACTGAAGCTTTCTTT
TRBV2,TRBJ2-7,.,.,CASTYMQGSYEQYF,TGTGCCAGCACTTATATGCAGGGGAGCTACGAGCAGTACTTC
TRBV14,TRBJ2-3,.,TRBD2,CASSQDLAGWDTQYF,TGTGCCAGCAGCCAAGATCTAGCGGGATGGGATACGCAGTATTTT
TRBV27,TRBJ2-5,.,TRBD2,CASSPQTSRQETQYF,TGTGCCAGCAGTCCACAGACTAGCCGACAAGAGACCCAGTACTTC
TRBV5-1,TRBJ2-1,.,TRBD2,CASSSFGTSGKNEQFF,TGCGCCAGCAGCTCCTTCGGGACTAGCGGGAAGAATGAGCAGTTCTTC
TRBV2,TRBJ1-5,.,.,CASSGLSRGRQPQHF,TGTGCCAGCAGTGGACTCTCCAGGGGACGACAGCCCCAGCATTTT
TRBV7-2,TRBJ2-1,.,TRBD2,CASSLTSGRPEQFF,TGTGCCAGCAGCTTGACTAGCGGGAGACCCGAGCAGTTCTTC